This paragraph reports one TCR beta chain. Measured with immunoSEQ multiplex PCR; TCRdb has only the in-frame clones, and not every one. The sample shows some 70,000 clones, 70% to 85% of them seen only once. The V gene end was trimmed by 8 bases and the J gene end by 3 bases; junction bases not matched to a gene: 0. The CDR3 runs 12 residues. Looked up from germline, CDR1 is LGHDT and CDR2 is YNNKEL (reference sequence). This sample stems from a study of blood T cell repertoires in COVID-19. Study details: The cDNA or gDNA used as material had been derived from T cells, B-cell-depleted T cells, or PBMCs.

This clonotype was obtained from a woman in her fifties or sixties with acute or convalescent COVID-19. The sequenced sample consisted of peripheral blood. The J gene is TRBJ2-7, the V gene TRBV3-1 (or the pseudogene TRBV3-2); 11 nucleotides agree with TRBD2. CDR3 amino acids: CASGTSGYEQYF. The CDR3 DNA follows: TGTGCCAGCGGGACTAGCGGCTACGAGCAGTACTTC.